The clone carrying this T cell receptor (beta chain) has ten or more counts. From RNA transcripts, TCR beta CDR3 regions were amplified. An initial round of RT-PCR targeting the TCR CDR3 relied on the HTBI primer set. TCRdb independently ran MiXCR on the multiplex PCR reads; one entry per CDR3 protein. The sample carries roughly 150,000 distinct CDR3 sequences, about 9.4% recorded once. J lost 4 bases, V lost 3 bases, and 7 bases had no gene match. In germline, CDR1 is SEHNR, CDR2 FQNEAQ (reference sequence). There are 15 residues in the CDR3. This sample is part of a study of T cells in Graves' hyperthyroidism and ophthalmopathy.

Sequenced material: blood. This clonotype was obtained from a woman under 30 with Graves' hyperthyroidism that later progressed to Graves' ophthalmopathy. This chain connects TRBV7-9 to TRBJ2-5; 8 bases fit TRBD1. The chain's CDR3 is CASSFPGQVRETQYF. Written as DNA, the CDR3 is TGTGCCAGCAGCTTTCCGGGACAGGTTCGAGAGACCCAGTACTTC.